These 30 T cell receptor beta chains share one sample of origin, sequenced in a study of cytomegalovirus exposure and HLA in healthy donors. Amplification used 60 Vbeta primers and 13 Jbeta primers. Profiling relied on immunoSEQ multiplex PCR, and the TCRdb table lists in-frame clones only, not all of them. This repertoire shows around 53,000 clones, roughly 82% found once; its top ten account for 1.5% to 2%. Specimen: PBMCs. The receptor set was obtained from a man aged 25 to 40 in good health and CMV-seronegative.

The chain has TRBV2 and TRBJ2-7; TRBD2 aligns across 12 bases. In germline, CDR1 is SNHLY, CDR2 FYNNEI. The CDR3 runs 15 residues. After removal of 4 bases from V and 0 bases from J, the junction contained 1 base not matched to a gene. Here the CDR3 reads CASSAGLAGSYEQYF. In DNA, the CDR3 is TGTGCCAGCAGTGCGGGACTAGCGGGCTCCTACGAGCAGTACTTC.

V and J are TRBV7-2 and TRBJ1-2, with D uncertain. The CDR3 contains 13 residues. The germline V gene encodes CDR1 SGHTA and CDR2 FQGNSA. The V and J ends lost 2 bases and 3 bases respectively, with 7 bases between them. The CDR3: CASSLTADYGYTF. CDR3 nucleotide sequence: TGTGCCAGCAGCTTAACAGCTGACTATGGCTACACCTTC.

The rearrangement joins TRBV28 to TRBJ1-2; perhaps TRBD1 as D (6 bases). Trimming pared 4 bases from V and 1 base from J, leaving 10 bases between. Per the germline V gene, CDR1 is MDHEN and CDR2 is SYDVKM. The CDR3 loop spans 14 amino acids. The CDR3 protein is CASSSGTYNYGYTF. The DNA of the CDR3 is TGTGCCAGCAGTTCCGGGACATATAACTATGGCTACACCTTC.

This clone came up a few times. This sequence joins TRBV19 and TRBJ2-1; TRBD2 matches at 13 bases. The CDR3 contains 17 residues. Trimming cost V 3 bases and J 6 bases; bases outside gene matches: 8. Looked up from germline, CDR1 is LNHDA and CDR2 is SQIVND (reference sequence). The CDR3 is CASSIFRTSGSLNEQFF. As DNA, the CDR3 is TGTGCCAGTAGTATTTTCCGGACTAGCGGGAGCCTCAATGAGCAGTTCTTC.

This chain joins TRBV5-1 and TRBJ2-3; 13 nucleotides line up with TRBD2. The ends lost 4 bases at V and 2 bases at J; junction bases unmatched: 10. The CDR3 loop spans 18 amino acids. CDR1 SGHRS and CDR2 YFSETQ come from the germline V gene. CDR3 loop: CASSPPLGLAGPTDTQYF. The CDR3 nucleotides are TGCGCCAGCAGCCCACCCTTGGGACTAGCGGGGCCCACAGATACGCAGTATTTT.

The chain is built from TRBV9 and TRBJ2-3, with D uncertain. Trimming took off 4 bases at V and 0 bases at J, with 21 bases between the two ends. This CDR3 is 18 amino acids long. Looked up from germline, CDR1 is SGDLS and CDR2 is YYNGEE. The CDR3 sequence is CASSPDPVQKTSTDTQYF. In DNA, the CDR3 is TGTGCCAGCAGCCCCGACCCTGTTCAGAAGACTAGCACAGATACGCAGTATTTT.

This chain uses TRBV7-2 with TRBJ2-5, with TRBD1 as a possible D gene (6 bases). With the DNA end fitting TRBJ2-7 better, the J assignment may be wrong. The CDR3 spans 15 residues. The germline gives CDR1 SGHTA, CDR2 FQGNSA. CDR3 amino acids: CASSLGGGPPYEQYF. The DNA of the CDR3 is TGTGCCAGCAGCTTAGGAGGGGGTCCTCCCTACGAGCAGTACTTC.

The chain carries TRBV6-5 and TRBJ1-2, with D possibly being TRBD1 (6 bases). The CDR3 runs 16 residues. Trimming took off 0 bases at V and 1 base at J, with 12 bases between the two ends. Germline V CDR1 and CDR2: MNHEY, SVGAGI. Here the CDR3 DNA reads TGTGCCAGCAGTTACTCATGGGCAGGGGATAACTATGGCTACACCTTC. Its translation: CASSYSWAGDNYGYTF.

The V gene is TRBV5-6, the J gene TRBJ1-2; D is undetermined. This CDR3 has 12 amino acids. The V end lost 3 bases, the J end lost 5 bases, and 8 bases lay between the germline ends. CDR1 and CDR2 (germline): SGHDT, YYEEEE. CDR3 DNA: TGTGCCAGCAGCTCGGGGAGGTATGGCTACACCTTC. It is translated as CASSSGRYGYTF.

The CDR3 bases are TGTGCCAGTAGGGGGGACAGGGAAGCTAATGAAAAACTGTTTTTT. Its translation is CASRGDREANEKLFF. The chain uses TRBV19 and TRBJ1-4; TRBD1 matches at 9 bases. The CDR3 spans 15 residues. The ends lost 6 bases at V and 3 bases at J; junction bases unmatched: 5. Germline CDR1 is LNHDA and CDR2 is SQIVND (reference sequence).

This clone was counted between two and nine times. V and J are TRBV6-6 and TRBJ1-1; TRBD1 aligns across 8 bases. The junction had 5 bases not matched to a gene; V was cut back by 6 bases and J by 5 bases. There are 13 residues in the CDR3. Germline CDR1 and CDR2: MNHNY and SVGAGI (reference sequence). The CDR3 loop reads CASSPDRGTEAFF. In nucleotides, the CDR3 is TGTGCCAGCAGCCCCGACAGGGGAACTGAAGCTTTCTTT.

V is TRBV7-2 and J is TRBJ1-3; no definite D call. Germline lookup yields CDR1 SGHTA and CDR2 FQGNSA. This CDR3 is 17 amino acids long. V was clipped by 1 base and J by 0 bases, with 13 bases between them. The CDR3 nucleotides read TGTGCCAGCAGCTTAGTTCCGGGATCCACCTCTGGAAACACCATATATTTT. It codes for CASSLVPGSTSGNTIYF.

The chain employs TRBV27 and TRBJ1-5; the D gene is possibly TRBD1 (6 bases). This CDR3 contains 14 residues. Trimming took 6 bases from V and 3 from J, leaving 12 bases between them. Germline V lookup: CDR1 MNHEY, CDR2 SMNVEV (reference sequence). CDR3: CASRSGQYNQPQHF. DNA for the CDR3: TGTGCCAGCAGATCCGGACAGTACAATCAGCCCCAGCATTTT.

This chain connects TRBV9 to TRBJ2-1, with 14 bases that match TRBD2. In germline, CDR1 is SGDLS, CDR2 YYNGEE. The CDR3 is 20 amino acids. Trimming took 3 bases from V and 4 from J; bases not matched to a gene: 15. The CDR3 is CASSATTSGRARQLYNEQFF. DNA of the CDR3: TGTGCCAGCAGCGCGACGACTAGCGGGAGGGCCAGGCAGTTATACAATGAGCAGTTCTTC. Variable domain in full (rest from reference TRBV9 and TRBJ2-1): DSGVTQTPKHLITATGQRVTLRCSPRSGDLSVYWYQQSLDQGLQFLIQYYNGEERAKGNILERFSAQQFPDLHSELNLSSLELGDSALYFCASSATTSGRARQLYNEQFFGPGTRLTVL.

The chain joins TRBV18 to TRBJ2-1; 10 bases match TRBD1. Germline V gene lookup returns CDR1 KGHSH and CDR2 LQKENI. The CDR3 is 15 residues long. The V and J ends lost 4 bases and 7 bases, in that order; junction bases with no gene match: 7. In DNA form, the CDR3 reads TGTGCCAGCTCACTCCGGGACAGGGGCGTTAATGAGCAGTTCTTC. Protein: CASSLRDRGVNEQFF. Drawing the rest from reference TRBV18 and TRBJ2-1, the complete variable domain is NAGVMQNPRHLVRRRGQEARLRCSPMKGHSHVYWYRQLPEEGLKFMVYLQKENIIDESGMPKERFSAEFPKEGPSILRIQQVVRGDSAAYFCASSLRDRGVNEQFFGPGTRLTVL.

This chain uses TRBV6-5 with TRBJ2-5; tentatively, D is TRBD1 (7 bases). The end of the DNA is better explained by TRBJ2-7, so the J call may be wrong. The germline gives CDR1 MNHEY, CDR2 SVGAGI. CDR3 length: 13 residues. The CDR3 loop is CASSYRQGGEQYF. The CDR3 bases are TGTGCCAGCAGTTACCGGCAGGGGGGCGAGCAGTACTTC.

The rearrangement links TRBV7-2 to TRBJ2-3, with 8 bases identical to TRBD2. Germline values: CDR1 SGHTA, CDR2 FQGNSA. The CDR3 runs to 16 residues. Trimming took 3 bases from V and 0 from J; bases not matched to a gene: 5. CDR3 region: CASSLYQRGSTDTQYF. The CDR3 DNA sequence: TGTGCCAGCAGCTTGTATCAGCGGGGGAGCACAGATACGCAGTATTTT.

The chain is built from TRBV6-1 and TRBJ2-7; a weak D match, TRBD1 (6 bases). The CDR3 length is 15 residues. Per the germline V gene, CDR1 is MNHNS and CDR2 is SASEGT. Between the trimmed V and J ends, which lost 2 bases and 0 bases, there was a span of 11 bases. This CDR3 is CASSEQGSGSYEQYF. CDR3 bases: TGTGCCAGCAGTGAACAGGGGAGCGGCTCCTACGAGCAGTACTTC.

The chain is built from TRBV4-3 and TRBJ2-7; 9 positions match TRBD2. Germline V gives CDR1 LGHNA, CDR2 YSLEER. The CDR3 runs to 17 residues. Germline trimming cut 4 bases from V and 2 bases from J; bases unmatched to any gene: 12. The CDR3 region has the DNA TGCGCCAGCAGCCCTGCTCTAGCGGGAAGTTCCACCTACGAGCAGTACTTC. This codes for CASSPALAGSSTYEQYF.

This chain links TRBV30 with TRBJ1-3, with D possibly matching TRBD1 (6 bases). The length of the CDR3 is 13 residues. The ends were cut back, 1 base at V and 3 bases at J, with 7 bases in the middle. Germline CDR1 GTSNPN, CDR2 SVGIG (reference sequence). CDR3 sequence: CAWSEDSGNTIYF. The CDR3 bases are TGTGCCTGGAGTGAGGACAGTGGAAACACCATATATTTT. The full variable domain, in which reference TRBV30 and TRBJ1-3 provide the parts outside the CDR3, is SQTIHQWPATLVQPVGSPLSLECTVEGTSNPNLYWYRQAAGRGLQLLFYSVGIGQISSEVPQNLSASRPQDRQFILSSKKLLLSDSGFYLCAWSEDSGNTIYFGEGSWLTVV.

The V call is TRBV18, the J call TRBJ2-2, with no clear D. The CDR3 extends over 16 amino acids. Trimming cost V 0 bases and J 1 base, with 9 bases left between them. The germline CDR1 and CDR2 sequences are KGHSH and LQKENI. CDR3 sequence: CASSPPLGGNTGELFF. The CDR3, as DNA: TGTGCCAGCTCACCACCGCTCGGCGGGAACACCGGGGAGCTGTTTTTT.

The V and J genes are TRBV5-1 and TRBJ2-7; TRBD1 matches at 9 bases. Unmatched junction bases numbered 14, after V lost 5 bases and J lost 5 bases. CDR1 SGHRS and CDR2 YFSETQ come from the germline V gene. CDR3 length: 16 residues. In nucleotides, the CDR3 is TGCGCCAGCAGTTTGACGCCGGGACAGGGCGCCGACGAGCAGTACTTC. Its protein product is CASSLTPGQGADEQYF.

The rearrangement uses TRBV15 and TRBJ1-5; D call uncertain. The V end was cut by 1 base, the J end by 4 bases, with 11 bases between. This CDR3 has 15 amino acids. The germline gives CDR1 LNHNV, CDR2 YYDKDF (reference sequence). DNA for the CDR3: TGTGCCACCAGCAGAGGGGCAGAACCGAATCAGCCCCAGCATTTT. Translated: CATSRGAEPNQPQHF.

A note on this clone: One junction end disagrees with the germline gene, perhaps due to a read error. The chain is built from TRBV28 and TRBJ1-5, with D perhaps TRBD1 (5 bases). The CDR3 sequence is 14 residues long. Germline V lookup: CDR1 MDHEN, CDR2 SYDVKM. In DNA form, the CDR3 reads TGTGCCAGCAGGTTATCTGGGGGGTGGCAGCCCCAGCATTTT. It encodes CASRLSGGWQPQHF.

The V call is TRBV5-4, the J call TRBJ1-1; D is perhaps TRBD1 (6 bases). Per germline, CDR1 SGHNT and CDR2 YYREEE (reference sequence). The CDR3 sequence is 15 residues long. V was cut by 0 bases and J by 4 bases, with 13 bases left in between. In nucleotides, the CDR3 is TGTGCCAGCAGCTTGGTTGGGGGCGGCCCCACTGAAGCTTTCTTT. As protein: CASSLVGGGPTEAFF. Looking up the rest from reference TRBV5-4 and TRBJ1-1 gives the full variable domain: ETGVTQSPTHLIKTRGQQVTLRCSSQSGHNTVSWYQQALGQGPQFIFQYYREEENGRGNFPPRFSGLQFPNYSSELNVNALELDDSALYLCASSLVGGGPTEAFFGQGTRLTVV.

V is TRBV10-3 and J is TRBJ2-7, with D perhaps TRBD1 (6 bases). V lost 6 bases and J 2 bases, leaving 14 bases between the germline ends. The CDR3 is made up of 14 amino acids. Per germline, CDR1 ENHRY and CDR2 SYGVKD. CDR3 sequence (DNA): TGTGCCATCAGCTCACGGACAGAGACCTACGAGCAGTACTTC. Translating it yields CAISSRTETYEQYF.

The genes are TRBV9 and TRBJ1-3; D uncertain. The CDR3 has 15 residues. V was cut by 4 bases and J by 1 base, with 12 bases left in between. Germline assignment: CDR1 SGDLS and CDR2 YYNGEE. CDR3 residues: CASSPGSSSGNTIYF. The CDR3 DNA reads as TGTGCCAGCAGCCCAGGAAGTTCGTCTGGAAACACCATATATTTT.

The J gene is TRBJ2-1, the V gene TRBV19; D unclear. Germline values: CDR1 LNHDA, CDR2 SQIVND (reference sequence). CDR3 length: 15 amino acids. V was pared by 3 bases and J by 0 bases, with 9 bases between. CDR3 DNA sequence: TGTGCCAGTAGTATTGCCCGGAGCTCCTACAATGAGCAGTTCTTC. Translation: CASSIARSSYNEQFF.

J is TRBJ1-3 and V is TRBV4-3; maybe TRBD1 (5 bases). V gave up 3 bases and J gave up 2 bases, with 14 bases separating them. Per the germline V gene, CDR1 is LGHNA and CDR2 is YSLEER. This CDR3 is built from 16 residues. The CDR3 coding sequence is TGCGCCAGCAGCCACCCCCCGGGGGATCCTGGAAACACCATATATTTT. Translating gives CASSHPPGDPGNTIYF.

This rearrangement joins TRBV15 to TRBJ2-5; D ambiguous. Germline loops: CDR1 LNHNV, CDR2 YYDKDF (reference sequence). There are 15 residues in the CDR3. V lost 0 bases and J 3 bases, leaving 11 bases between the germline ends. The chain's CDR3 is CATSRDQAPEETQYF. Here the CDR3 DNA reads TGTGCCACCAGCAGAGATCAAGCGCCCGAAGAGACCCAGTACTTC.